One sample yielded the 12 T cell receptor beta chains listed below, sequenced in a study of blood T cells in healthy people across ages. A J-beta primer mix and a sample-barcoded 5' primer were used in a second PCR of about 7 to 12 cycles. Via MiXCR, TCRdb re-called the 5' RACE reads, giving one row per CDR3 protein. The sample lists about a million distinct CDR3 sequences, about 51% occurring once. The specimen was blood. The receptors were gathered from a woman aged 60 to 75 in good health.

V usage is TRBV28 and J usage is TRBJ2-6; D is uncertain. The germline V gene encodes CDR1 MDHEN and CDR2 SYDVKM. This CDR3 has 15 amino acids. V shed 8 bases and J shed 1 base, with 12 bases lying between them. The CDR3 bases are TGTGCCAGCCAAAAGCAACCATCTGGGGCCAACGTCCTGACTTTC. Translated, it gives CASQKQPSGANVLTF.

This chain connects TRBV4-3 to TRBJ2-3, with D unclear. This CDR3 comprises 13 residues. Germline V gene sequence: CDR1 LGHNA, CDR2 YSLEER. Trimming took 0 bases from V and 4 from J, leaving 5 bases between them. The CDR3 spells CASSQEDSDTQYF. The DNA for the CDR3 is TGCGCCAGCAGCCAAGAAGACTCAGATACGCAGTATTTT.

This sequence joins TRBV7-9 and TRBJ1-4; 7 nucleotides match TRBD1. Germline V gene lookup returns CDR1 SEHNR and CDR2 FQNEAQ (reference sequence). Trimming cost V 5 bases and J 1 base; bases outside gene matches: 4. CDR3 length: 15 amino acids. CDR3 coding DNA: TGTGCCAGCAGCCAGCAGGGGGTAACTAATGAAAAACTGTTTTTT. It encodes CASSQQGVTNEKLFF.

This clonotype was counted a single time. The CDR3 sequence is CSAREVAPSSYNEQFF. The CDR3 nucleotides are TGCAGTGCTAGAGAGGTAGCGCCGAGCTCCTACAATGAGCAGTTCTTC. The gene calls are TRBV20-1 and TRBJ2-1, with a tentative D call TRBD2 (5 bases). Trimming removed 0 bases from V and 0 bases from J, with 12 bases in between. Per germline, CDR1 DFQATT and CDR2 SNEGSKA (reference sequence). CDR3 size: 16 residues.

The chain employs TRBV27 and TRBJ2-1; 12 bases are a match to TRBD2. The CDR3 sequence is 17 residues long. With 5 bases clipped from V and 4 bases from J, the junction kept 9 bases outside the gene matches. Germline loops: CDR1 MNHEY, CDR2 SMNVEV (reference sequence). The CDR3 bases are TGTGCCAGCAGTCGGCGACTAGCGGGAGAGGAGTACAATGAGCAGTTCTTC. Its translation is CASSRRLAGEEYNEQFF.

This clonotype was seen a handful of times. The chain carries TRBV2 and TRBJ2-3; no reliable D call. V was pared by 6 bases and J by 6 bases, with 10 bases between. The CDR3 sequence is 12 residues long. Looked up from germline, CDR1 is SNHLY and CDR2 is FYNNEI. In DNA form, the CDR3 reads TGTGCCAGCAGGAAAGAAGGGGATACGCAGTATTTT. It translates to CASRKEGDTQYF.

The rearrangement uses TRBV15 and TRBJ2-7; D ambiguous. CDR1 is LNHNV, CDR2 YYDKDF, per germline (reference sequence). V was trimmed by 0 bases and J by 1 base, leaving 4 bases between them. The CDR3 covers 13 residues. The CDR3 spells CATSRDWSYEQYF. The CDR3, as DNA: TGTGCCACCAGCAGAGATTGGTCCTACGAGCAGTACTTC.

The CDR3 DNA reads TGTGCCAGCAGCTTAAGGACTAGCGGGAGTTGGTCAGATACGCAGTATTTT. It yields the protein CASSLRTSGSWSDTQYF. V and J are TRBV7-2 and TRBJ2-3; TRBD2 matches at 13 bases. The CDR3 loop spans 17 amino acids. Trimming cost V 2 bases and J 4 bases; bases outside gene matches: 6. Germline V lookup: CDR1 SGHTA, CDR2 FQGNSA.

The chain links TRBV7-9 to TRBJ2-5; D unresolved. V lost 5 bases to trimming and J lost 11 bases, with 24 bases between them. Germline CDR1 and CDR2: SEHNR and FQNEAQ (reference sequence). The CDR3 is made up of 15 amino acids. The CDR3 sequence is CASSVPRSLTNEQYF. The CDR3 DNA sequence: TGTGCCAGCAGCGTACCCCGGTCGCTAACTAATGAGCAGTACTTC.

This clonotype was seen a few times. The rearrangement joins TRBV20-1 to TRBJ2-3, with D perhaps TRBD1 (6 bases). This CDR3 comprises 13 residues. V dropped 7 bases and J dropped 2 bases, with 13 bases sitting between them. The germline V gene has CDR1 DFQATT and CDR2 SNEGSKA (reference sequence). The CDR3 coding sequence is TGCAGTGAGGGGGACATTCCCACAGATACGCAGTATTTT. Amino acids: CSEGDIPTDTQYF.

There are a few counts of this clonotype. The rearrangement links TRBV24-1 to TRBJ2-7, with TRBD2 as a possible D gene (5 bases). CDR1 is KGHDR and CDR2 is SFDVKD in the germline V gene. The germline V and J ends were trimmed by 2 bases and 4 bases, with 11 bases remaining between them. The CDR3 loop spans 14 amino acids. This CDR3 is CATSDSQGGYEQYF. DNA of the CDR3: TGTGCCACCAGTGATTCGCAAGGAGGTTACGAGCAGTACTTC.

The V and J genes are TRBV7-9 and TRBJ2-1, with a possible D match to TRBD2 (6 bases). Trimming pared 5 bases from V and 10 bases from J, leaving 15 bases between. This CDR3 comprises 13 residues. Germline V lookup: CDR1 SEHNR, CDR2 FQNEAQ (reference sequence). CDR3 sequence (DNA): TGTGCCAGCAGCCCGGGCGGGGCAAGCGAGCAGTTCTTC. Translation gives CASSPGGASEQFF. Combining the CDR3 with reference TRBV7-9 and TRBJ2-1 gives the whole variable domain DTGVSQNPRHKITKRGQNVTFRCDPISEHNRLYWYRQTLGQGPEFLTYFQNEAQLEKSRLLSDRFSAERPKGSFSTLEIQRTEQGDSAMYLCASSPGGASEQFFGPGTRLTVL.